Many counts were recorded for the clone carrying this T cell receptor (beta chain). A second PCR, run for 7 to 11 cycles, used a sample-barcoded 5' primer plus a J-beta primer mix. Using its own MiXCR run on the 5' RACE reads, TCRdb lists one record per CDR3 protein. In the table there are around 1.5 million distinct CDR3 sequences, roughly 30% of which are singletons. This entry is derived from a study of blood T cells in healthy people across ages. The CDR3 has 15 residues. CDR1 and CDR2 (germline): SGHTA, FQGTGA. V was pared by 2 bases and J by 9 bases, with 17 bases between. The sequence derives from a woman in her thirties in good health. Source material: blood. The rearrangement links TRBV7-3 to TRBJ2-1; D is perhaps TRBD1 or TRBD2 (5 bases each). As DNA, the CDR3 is TGTGCCAGCAGCTTAGGGGACCCCGGTAGGAGTGAGCAGTTCTTC. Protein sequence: CASSLGDPGRSEQFF.